This T cell receptor beta chain was sequenced for a study of T cells in Graves' hyperthyroidism and ophthalmopathy. The CDR3 has 18 amino acids. Germline values: CDR1 GTSNPN, CDR2 SVGIG (reference sequence). The junction had 9 bases not matched to a gene; V was cut back by 0 bases and J by 5 bases. Regarding the study as a whole: For ophthalmopathy, model prediction preceded onset by a median 6.5 months.

This clonotype was seen a handful of times. The antigen is unknown. The CDR3 regions of TCR beta were amplified from RNA transcripts. During a first-round RT-PCR of the TCR CDR3, the HTBI primer set was used. TCRdb processed the multiplex PCR reads anew with MiXCR; each CDR3 protein has one entry. The profile covers about 640,000 distinct CDR3 sequences, with around 21% appearing a single time and 34% taken by the ten largest. Individuals with ophthalmopathy presented a Clinical Activity Score of at least 3, a NOSPECS grade of at least 4 and a duration under 3 months. Uncontrolled infection, other autoimmune disease, pregnancy or lactation disqualified patients from enrolment. It was 10 ml of fresh peripheral blood that supplied the PBMCs.

The clonotype was recovered from a man between 25 and 39 years old with Graves' ophthalmopathy. The sample was blood. The V and J genes are TRBV30 and TRBJ2-2; 13 bases are a match to TRBD2. The CDR3 nucleotides read TGTGCCTGGAGTGTAGGACTAGCGGGAGCCTCGGTGACCGGGGAGCTGTTTTTT. This codes for CAWSVGLAGASVTGELFF.